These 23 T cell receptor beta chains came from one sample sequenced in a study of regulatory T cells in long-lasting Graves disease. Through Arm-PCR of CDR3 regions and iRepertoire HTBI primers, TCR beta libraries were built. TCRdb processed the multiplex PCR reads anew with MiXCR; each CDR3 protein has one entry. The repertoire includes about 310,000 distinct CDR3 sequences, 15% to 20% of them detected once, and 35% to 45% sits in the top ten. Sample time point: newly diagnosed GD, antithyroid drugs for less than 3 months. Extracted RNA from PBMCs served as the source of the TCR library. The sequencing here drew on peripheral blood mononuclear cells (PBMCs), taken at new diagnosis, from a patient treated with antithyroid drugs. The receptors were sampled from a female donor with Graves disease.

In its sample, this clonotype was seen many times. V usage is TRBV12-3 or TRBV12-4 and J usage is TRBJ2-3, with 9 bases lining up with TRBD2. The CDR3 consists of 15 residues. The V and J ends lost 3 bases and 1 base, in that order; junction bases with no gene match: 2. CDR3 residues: CASSFSSGGTDTQYF. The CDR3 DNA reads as TGTGCCAGCAGTTTCTCTAGCGGGGGCACAGATACGCAGTATTTT.

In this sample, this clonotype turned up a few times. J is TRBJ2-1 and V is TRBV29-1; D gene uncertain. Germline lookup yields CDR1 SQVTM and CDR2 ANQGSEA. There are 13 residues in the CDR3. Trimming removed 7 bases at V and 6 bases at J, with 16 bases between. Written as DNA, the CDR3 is TGCAGCGCAAATCCAGGTTGGGTCAATGAGCAGTTCTTC. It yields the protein CSANPGWVNEQFF.

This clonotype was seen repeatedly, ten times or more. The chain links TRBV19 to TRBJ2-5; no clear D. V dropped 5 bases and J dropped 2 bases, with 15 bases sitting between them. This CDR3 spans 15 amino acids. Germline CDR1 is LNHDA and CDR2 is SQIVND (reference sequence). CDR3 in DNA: TGTGCCAGTAGTGCCGGCCAGGCTACGCAAGAGACCCAGTACTTC. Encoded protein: CASSAGQATQETQYF.

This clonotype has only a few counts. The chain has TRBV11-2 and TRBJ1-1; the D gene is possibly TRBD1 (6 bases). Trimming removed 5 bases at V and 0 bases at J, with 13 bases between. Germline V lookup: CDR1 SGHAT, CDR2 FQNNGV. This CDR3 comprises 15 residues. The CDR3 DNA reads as TGTGCCAGCAGCATGAAGGGGGGAATGAACACTGAAGCTTTCTTT. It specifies CASSMKGGMNTEAFF.

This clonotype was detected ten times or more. This chain's CDR3 is CASGIGQPQHF. CDR3 DNA: TGTGCCAGCGGAATTGGTCAGCCCCAGCATTTT. The chain joins TRBV6-1 to TRBJ1-5; no firm D call. The CDR3 is 11 residues long. Germline V lookup: CDR1 MNHNS, CDR2 SASEGT. The V end lost 8 bases, the J end lost 6 bases, and 8 bases lay between the germline ends.

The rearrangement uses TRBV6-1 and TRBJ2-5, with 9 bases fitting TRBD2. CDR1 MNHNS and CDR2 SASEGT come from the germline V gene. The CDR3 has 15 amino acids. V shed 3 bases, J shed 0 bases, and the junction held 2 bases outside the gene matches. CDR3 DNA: TGTGCCAGCAGTGAGACTAGCGGAGACCAAGAGACCCAGTACTTC. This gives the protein CASSETSGDQETQYF.

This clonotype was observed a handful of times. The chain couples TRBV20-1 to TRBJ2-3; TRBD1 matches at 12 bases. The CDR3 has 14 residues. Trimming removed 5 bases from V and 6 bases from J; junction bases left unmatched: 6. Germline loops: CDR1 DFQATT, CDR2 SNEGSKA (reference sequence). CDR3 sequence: CSAAGTGGADTQYF. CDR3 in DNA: TGCAGTGCTGCCGGGACAGGGGGCGCGGATACGCAGTATTTT.

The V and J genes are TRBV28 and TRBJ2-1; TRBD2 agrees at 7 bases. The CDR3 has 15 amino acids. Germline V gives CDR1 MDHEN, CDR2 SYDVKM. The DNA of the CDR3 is TGTGCTGGCAGTTACAGCAGCGGGGATTACAATGAGCAGTTCTTC. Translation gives CAGSYSSGDYNEQFF.

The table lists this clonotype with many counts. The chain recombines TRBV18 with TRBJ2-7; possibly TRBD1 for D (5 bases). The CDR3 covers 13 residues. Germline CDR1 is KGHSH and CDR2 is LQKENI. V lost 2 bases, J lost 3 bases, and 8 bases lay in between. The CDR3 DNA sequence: TGTGCCAGCTCACCAACAGGTAACTACGAGCAGTACTTC. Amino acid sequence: CASSPTGNYEQYF.

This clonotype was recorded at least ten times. CDR3 DNA sequence: TGTGCCAGCAGCTTAGGTGGGACAGGGGGCTCCTACGAGCAGTACTTC. It is translated as CASSLGGTGGSYEQYF. The rearrangement uses TRBV7-9 and TRBJ2-7, with 11 bases that match TRBD1. Germline trimming cut 1 base from V and 0 bases from J; bases unmatched to any gene: 2. The CDR3 runs to 16 residues. Germline CDR1 reads SEHNR; CDR2 reads FQNEAQ (reference sequence).

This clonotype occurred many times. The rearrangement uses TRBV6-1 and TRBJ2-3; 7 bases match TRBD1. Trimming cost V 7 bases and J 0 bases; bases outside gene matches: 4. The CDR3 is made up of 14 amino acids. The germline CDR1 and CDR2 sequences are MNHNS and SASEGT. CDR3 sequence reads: CASIAGGSTDTQYF. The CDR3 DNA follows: TGTGCCAGCATTGCAGGGGGAAGCACAGATACGCAGTATTTT.

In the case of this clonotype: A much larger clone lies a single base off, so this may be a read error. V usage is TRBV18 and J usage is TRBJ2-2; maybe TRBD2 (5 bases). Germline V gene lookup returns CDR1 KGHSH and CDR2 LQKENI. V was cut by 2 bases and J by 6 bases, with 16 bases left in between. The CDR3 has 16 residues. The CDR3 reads CASSPRTYGKAGELFF. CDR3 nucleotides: TGTGCCAGCTCACCAAGGACTTACGGGAAGGCCGGGGAGCTGTTTTTT.

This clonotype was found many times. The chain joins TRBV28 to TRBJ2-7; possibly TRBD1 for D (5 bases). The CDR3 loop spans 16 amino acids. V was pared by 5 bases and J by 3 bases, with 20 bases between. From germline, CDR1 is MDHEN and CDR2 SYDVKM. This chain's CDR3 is CASSPIPIQGDYEQYF. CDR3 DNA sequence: TGTGCCAGCAGTCCGATTCCCATCCAGGGTGACTACGAGCAGTACTTC.

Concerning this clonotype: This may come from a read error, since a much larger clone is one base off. The CDR3 loop reads CASSPRPLTGELSF. The CDR3 DNA reads TGTGCCAGCTCACCACGTCCCCTCACCGGGGAGCTGTCTTTT. The rearrangement joins TRBV18 to TRBJ2-2; possibly TRBD2 for D (5 bases). CDR3 length equals 14 residues. Germline CDR1 reads KGHSH; CDR2 reads LQKENI.

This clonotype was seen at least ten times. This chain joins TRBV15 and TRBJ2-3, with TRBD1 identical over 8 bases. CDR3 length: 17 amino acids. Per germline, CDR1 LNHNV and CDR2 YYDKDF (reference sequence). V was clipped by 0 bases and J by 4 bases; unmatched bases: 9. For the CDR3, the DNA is TGTGCCACCAGCAGAGATCTGTACAGGGGGTTCCCAGATACGCAGTATTTT. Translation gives CATSRDLYRGFPDTQYF.

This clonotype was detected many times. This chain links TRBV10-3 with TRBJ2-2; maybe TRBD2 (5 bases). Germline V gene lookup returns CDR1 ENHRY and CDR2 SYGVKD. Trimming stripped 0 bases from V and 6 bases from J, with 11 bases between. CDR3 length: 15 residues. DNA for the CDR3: TGTGCCATCAGTGAGTCAGGAACTAGGTCCGGGGAGCTGTTTTTT. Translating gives CAISESGTRSGELFF.

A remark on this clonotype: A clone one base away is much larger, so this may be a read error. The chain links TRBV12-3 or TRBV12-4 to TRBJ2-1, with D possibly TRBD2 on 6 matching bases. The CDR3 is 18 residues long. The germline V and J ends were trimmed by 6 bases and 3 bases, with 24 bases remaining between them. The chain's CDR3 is CASSALRAGSMFYNEQFF. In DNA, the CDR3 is TGTGCCAGCAGCGCCCTCAGGGCGGGGAGTATGTTCTACAATGAGCAGTTCTTC.

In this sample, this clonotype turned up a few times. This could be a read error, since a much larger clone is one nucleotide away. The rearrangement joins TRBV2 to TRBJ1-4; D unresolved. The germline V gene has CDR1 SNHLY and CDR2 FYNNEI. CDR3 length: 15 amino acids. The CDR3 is CASSEGVFGNEELFF. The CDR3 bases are TGTGCCAGCAGTGAAGGGGTCTTCGGAAATGAAGAACTGTTTTTT.

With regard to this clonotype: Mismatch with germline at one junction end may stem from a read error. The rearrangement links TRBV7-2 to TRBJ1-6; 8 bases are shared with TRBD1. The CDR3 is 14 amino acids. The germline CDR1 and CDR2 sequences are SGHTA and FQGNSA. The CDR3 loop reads CASSFRGRNSPLPF. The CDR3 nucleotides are TGTGCCAGCAGCTTCAGGGGGCGAAATTCACCCCTCCCCTTC. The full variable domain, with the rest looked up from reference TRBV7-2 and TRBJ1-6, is GAGVSQSPSNKVTEKGKDVELRCDPISGHTALYWYRQSLGQGLEFLIYFQGNSAPDKSGLPSDRFSAERTGGSVSTLTIQRTQQEDSAVYLCASSFRGRNSPLPFGNGTRLTVT.

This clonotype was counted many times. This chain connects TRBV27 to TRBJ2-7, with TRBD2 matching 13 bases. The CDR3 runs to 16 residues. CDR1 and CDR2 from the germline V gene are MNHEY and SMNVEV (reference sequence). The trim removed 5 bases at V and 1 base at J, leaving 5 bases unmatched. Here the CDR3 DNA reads TGTGCCAGCAGTCCCCCGGGACTAGCGGGGTCCTACGAGCAGTACTTC. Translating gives CASSPPGLAGSYEQYF.

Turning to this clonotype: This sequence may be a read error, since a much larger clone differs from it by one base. CDR3: CAGNMGREAFF. The CDR3 DNA is TGTGCCGGCAATATGGGGCGTGAAGCTTTCTTT. This chain connects TRBV27 to TRBJ1-1; D may be TRBD1 (5 bases). The V gene lost 11 bases and the J gene lost 7 bases, with 14 bases spanning the gap. The CDR3 runs 11 residues. Germline V gene data show CDR1 as MNHEY and CDR2 as SMNVEV (reference sequence).

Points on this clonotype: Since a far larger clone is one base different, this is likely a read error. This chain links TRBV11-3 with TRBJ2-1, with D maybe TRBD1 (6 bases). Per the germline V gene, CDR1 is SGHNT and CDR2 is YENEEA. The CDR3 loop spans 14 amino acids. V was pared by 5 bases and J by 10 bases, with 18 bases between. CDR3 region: CASSPRQVSYEQFF. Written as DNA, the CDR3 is TGTGCCAGCAGCCCTAGACAGGTTTCCTACGAGCAGTTCTTC.

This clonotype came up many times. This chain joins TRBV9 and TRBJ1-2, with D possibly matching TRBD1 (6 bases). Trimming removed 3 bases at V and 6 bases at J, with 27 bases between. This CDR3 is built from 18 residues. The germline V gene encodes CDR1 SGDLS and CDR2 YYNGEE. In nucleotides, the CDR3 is TGTGCCAGCAGCGCAACCCCTTCCCTATGGACAGTTCAGGATGGCTACACCTTC. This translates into CASSATPSLWTVQDGYTF. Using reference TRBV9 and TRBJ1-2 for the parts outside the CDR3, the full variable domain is DSGVTQTPKHLITATGQRVTLRCSPRSGDLSVYWYQQSLDQGLQFLIQYYNGEERAKGNILERFSAQQFPDLHSELNLSSLELGDSALYFCASSATPSLWTVQDGYTFGSGTRLTVV.